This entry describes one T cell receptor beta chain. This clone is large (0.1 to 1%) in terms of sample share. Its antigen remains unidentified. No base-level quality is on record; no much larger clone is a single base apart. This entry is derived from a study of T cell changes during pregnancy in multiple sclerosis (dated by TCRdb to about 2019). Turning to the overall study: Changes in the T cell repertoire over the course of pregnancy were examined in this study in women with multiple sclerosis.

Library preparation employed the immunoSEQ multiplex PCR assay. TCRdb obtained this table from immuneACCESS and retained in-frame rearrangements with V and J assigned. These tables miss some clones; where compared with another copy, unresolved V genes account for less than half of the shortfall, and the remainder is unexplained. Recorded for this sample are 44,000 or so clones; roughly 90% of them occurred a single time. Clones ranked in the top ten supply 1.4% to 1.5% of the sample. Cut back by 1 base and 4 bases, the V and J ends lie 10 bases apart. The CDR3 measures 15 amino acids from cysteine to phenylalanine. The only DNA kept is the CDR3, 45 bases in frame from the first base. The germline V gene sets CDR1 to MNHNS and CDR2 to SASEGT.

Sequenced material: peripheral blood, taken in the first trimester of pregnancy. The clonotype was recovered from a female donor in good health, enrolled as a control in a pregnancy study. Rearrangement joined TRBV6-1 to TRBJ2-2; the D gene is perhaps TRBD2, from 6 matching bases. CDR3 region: CASSEEAGGTGELFF. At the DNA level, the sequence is TGTGCCAGCAGTGAAGAAGCCGGGGGCACCGGGGAGCTGTTTTTT.